A selection of T cell receptor beta chains follows, all from one sample in a study of CD8+CD57+ T cells in acquired aplastic anemia. MiXCR was run by TCRdb on the reads, yielding one entry per CDR3 protein. The repertoire holds about 220,000 distinct CDR3 sequences, with 30% to 40% as singletons. The material sequenced was sorted CD4+, CD8+, or CD8+CD57+ T cells (not recorded which) from PBMCs. The receptors shown here come from a human donor in good health, serving as a control. The CDR3 runs from the conserved cysteine through the conserved F or W. D genes are given only for firm matches. Clone size is given for some rows only: seen once, a few or many times, or a class if the clone is expanded.

D	size	V	J	CDR3	DNA
NA	NA	TRBV5-4	TRBJ2-6	CASSLPRAGANVLTF	TGTGCCAGCAGCTTGCCCCGCGCTGGGGCCAACGTCCTGACTTTC
TRBD1	NA	TRBV18	TRBJ1-2	CASSAGQADYGYTF	TGTGCCAGCTCAGCGGGACAGGCGGACTATGGCTACACCTTC
NA	many	TRBV24-1	TRBJ2-1	CATSDFAGFDEQFF	TGTGCCACCAGTGATTTTGCAGGGTTCGATGAGCAGTTCTTC
NA	many	TRBV6-1	TRBJ2-7	CASSTKGTVAYEQYF	TGTGCCAGCAGTACGAAGGGTACAGTTGCCTACGAGCAGTACTTC
NA	many	TRBV15	TRBJ2-7	CATSRDPRRVEHREIYYEQYF	TGTGCCACCAGCAGAGACCCCAGGCGCGTCGAACACAGGGAGATCTACTACGAGCAGTACTTC
NA	NA	TRBV7-9	TRBJ2-5	CASSPMETTAETQYF	TGTGCCAGCAGCCCGATGGAGACGACGGCGGAGACCCAGTACTTC
NA	many	TRBV4-1	TRBJ2-2	CASSQPWDTGELFF	TGCGCCAGCAGCCAACCCTGGGACACCGGGGAGCTGTTTTTT
TRBD1	NA	TRBV6-5	TRBJ1-4	CASSYTDRRSNEKPFF	TGTGCCAGCAGTTACACGGACAGGCGGTCTAATGAAAAACCGTTTTTT
TRBD2	many	TRBV7-2	TRBJ2-5	CASSASALAGRRTQYF	TGTGCCAGCAGCGCCTCGGCACTAGCGGGAAGAAGGACCCAGTACTTC
NA	NA	TRBV12-3/TRBV12-4	TRBJ1-3	CASSFLWGNTIYF	TGTGCCAGCAGTTTTCTTTGGGGAAACACCATATATTTT
NA	many	TRBV5-1	TRBJ1-4	CASSPEGRGRNEKLFF	TGCGCCAGCAGCCCAGAAGGACGGGGGCGTAATGAAAAACTGTTTTTT
NA	NA	TRBV15	TRBJ1-6	CATSRDSLNSPLHF	TGTGCCACCAGCAGAGACAGTCTTAATTCACCCCTCCACTTT
NA	NA	TRBV28	TRBJ1-6	CASSYVGESSPLHF	TGTGCCAGCAGTTATGTGGGCGAGAGCTCACCCCTCCACTTT
NA	many	TRBV11-1	TRBJ1-1	CASSLVNGAEAFF	TGTGCCAGCAGCTTAGTAAATGGGGCTGAAGCTTTCTTT
NA	many	TRBV5-6	TRBJ2-1	CASNSGQLQFF	TGTGCCAGCAACTCCGGACAGCTGCAGTTCTTC
TRBD1	many	TRBV20-1	TRBJ2-7	CSARDRQGADEQYF	TGCAGTGCTAGAGACCGACAGGGGGCGGACGAGCAGTACTTC
NA	NA	TRBV2	TRBJ1-5	CASSVFDRQSQPQHF	TGTGCCAGCAGTGTTTTTGACAGACAGAGTCAGCCCCAGCATTTT
NA	few	TRBV3-1	TRBJ1-4	CASSLEEKLFF	TGTGCCAGCAGCCTAGAAGAAAAACTGTTTTTT
NA	NA	TRBV7-8	TRBJ2-2	CASSSEGEVIVAGELFF	TGTGCCAGCAGCTCAGAGGGGGAGGTTATAGTTGCCGGGGAGCTGTTTTTT
NA	NA	TRBV15	TRBJ1-5	CATSSGGGYSNQPQHF	TGTGCCACCAGCAGTGGAGGTGGGTATAGCAATCAGCCCCAGCATTTT
NA	many	TRBV5-1	TRBJ1-1	CASSLDGGGVMNTEAFF	TGCGCCAGCAGCTTGGACGGGGGGGGAGTTATGAACACTGAAGCTTTCTTT
NA	NA	TRBV11-2	TRBJ2-5	CASRGLARGTWARTQYF	TGTGCCAGCAGGGGGCTAGCGAGGGGGACATGGGCTAGGACCCAGTACTTC
TRBD1	NA	TRBV7-8	TRBJ1-1	CASSGQGALRLTEAFF	TGTGCCAGCAGTGGACAGGGCGCATTACGGTTGACTGAAGCTTTCTTT
NA	few	TRBV20-1	TRBJ2-3	CSAPPSGAATDTQYF	TGCAGTGCCCCCCCCTCGGGGGCCGCCACAGATACGCAGTATTTT
TRBD1	NA	TRBV19	TRBJ1-2	CASSRGTVPNYGYTF	TGTGCCAGTAGTAGGGGGACAGTTCCTAACTATGGCTACACCTTC
NA	NA	TRBV7-3	TRBJ2-1	CASSRDLNEQFF	TGTGCCAGCAGCCGGGACTTAAATGAGCAGTTCTTC
NA	NA	TRBV5-6	TRBJ2-3	CARKSGPVTDTQYF	TGTGCCCGCAAGTCCGGGCCAGTCACGGATACGCAGTATTTT
NA	many	TRBV7-9	TRBJ1-1	CASSLQSVESEAFF	TGTGCCAGCAGCTTGCAAAGTGTGGAGTCTGAAGCTTTCTTT
TRBD2	many	TRBV2	TRBJ2-5	CASSVRASGNQETQYF	TGTGCCAGCAGTGTGAGGGCTAGCGGGAATCAAGAGACCCAGTACTTC
NA	NA	TRBV29-1	TRBJ1-2	CSVPSGNYGYTF	TGCAGCGTTCCCTCCGGCAACTATGGCTACACCTTC
NA	NA	TRBV7-3	TRBJ2-7	CASSLGAGSQVQYF	TGTGCCAGCAGCTTAGGGGCAGGGAGTCAGGTGCAGTACTTC
TRBD1	NA	TRBV20-1	TRBJ2-7	CSASLLGQGAREQYF	TGCAGTGCTAGTTTGCTGGGGCAGGGGGCTCGCGAGCAGTACTTC
NA	many	TRBV19	TRBJ1-5	CASSIPRTPTSNQPQHF	TGTGCCAGTAGTATCCCCCGGACACCCACTAGCAATCAGCCCCAGCATTTT
NA	NA	TRBV19	TRBJ1-1	CASSGNPAEAFF	TGTGCCAGTAGTGGAAATCCCGCTGAAGCTTTCTTT
TRBD1	many	TRBV5-1	TRBJ1-2	CASSLGQGSGYTF	TGTGCCAGTAGTTTGGGACAGGGCAGCGGCTACACCTTC
NA	many	TRBV4-1	TRBJ1-2	CASSQVQGNYGYTF	TGCGCCAGCAGCCAAGTCCAGGGGAACTATGGCTACACCTTC
TRBD1	many	TRBV7-8	TRBJ1-3	CASSKRKGQGGNTIYF	TGTGCCAGCAGCAAAAGAAAGGGACAGGGAGGAAACACCATATATTTT
NA	many	TRBV10-2	TRBJ2-2	CASRRPDIRSGELFF	TGCGCCAGCAGGAGACCCGACATCAGGTCCGGGGAGCTGTTTTTT
TRBD1	NA	TRBV14	TRBJ2-1	CASSPRTGGVASTLFNEQFF	TGTGCCAGCAGCCCCAGGACAGGGGGCGTTGCCTCGACCCTTTTTAATGAGCAGTTCTTC
NA	many	TRBV2	TRBJ1-1	CASSEPGEAFF	TGTGCCAGCAGTGAACCCGGAGAAGCTTTCTTT
NA	NA	TRBV27	TRBJ2-7	CASSAPGTTGDYEQYF	TGTGCCAGCAGTGCCCCCGGGACAACAGGTGACTACGAGCAGTACTTC
NA	NA	TRBV12-3/TRBV12-4	TRBJ2-7	CASSRLTHEQYF	TGTGCCAGCAGTCGCTTAACTCACGAGCAGTACTTC
TRBD1	NA	TRBV10-3	TRBJ2-7	CAISESGQGNNEQYF	TGTGCCATCAGTGAGTCAGGACAGGGGAACAACGAGCAGTACTTC
TRBD2	NA	TRBV2	TRBJ2-2	CASSGNSGGPNTGELFF	TGTGCCAGCAGCGGGAATAGCGGGGGGCCGAACACCGGGGAGCTGTTTTTT
TRBD1	many	TRBV4-1	TRBJ1-2	CASSQVPTGGGYTF	TGCGCCAGCAGCCAAGTGCCGACAGGGGGAGGCTACACCTTC
NA	many	TRBV11-2	TRBJ1-6	CASSSLKIDGLNSPLHF	TGTGCCAGCAGCTCCCTAAAAATAGACGGGTTAAATTCACCCCTCCACTTT
NA	many	TRBV29-1	TRBJ1-4	CSVQGGNEKLFF	TGCAGCGTTCAGGGAGGGAATGAAAAACTGTTTTTT
NA	few	TRBV27	TRBJ1-1	CASKAMRDTGMEAFF	TGTGCCAGCAAGGCCATGCGGGACACCGGTATGGAAGCTTTCTTT
TRBD1	few	TRBV15	TRBJ1-3	CAASRVRGDRSTKSGNTIYF	TGTGCCGCCAGCAGAGTTCGTGGGGACAGGAGCACGAAGTCTGGAAACACCATATATTTT
TRBD1	NA	TRBV6-5	TRBJ1-1	CASSYGTGTKAFF	TGTGCCAGCAGTTACGGGACAGGGACGAAAGCTTTCTTT
NA	many	TRBV12-3/TRBV12-4	TRBJ1-6	CASSWGPAPLHF	TGTGCCAGCAGCTGGGGGCCGGCACCCCTCCACTTT
NA	NA	TRBV10-2	TRBJ2-3	CASRDHPGPDTDTQYF	TGCGCCAGCAGGGATCACCCGGGACCAGACACAGATACGCAGTATTTT
NA	many	TRBV2	TRBJ1-5	CASSLDQPQHF	TGTGCCAGCAGTCTTGATCAGCCCCAGCATTTT
NA	NA	TRBV7-9	TRBJ2-7	CASSHGGPEQYF	TGTGCCAGCAGCCACGGGGGGCCCGAGCAGTACTTC
NA	NA	TRBV10-2	TRBJ1-6	CASRPLLGDNNSPLHF	TGCGCCAGCAGACCTCTTTTGGGGGACAATAATTCACCCCTCCACTTT
NA	once	TRBV11-2	TRBJ2-1	CASSLVQGSGPRGDEQFF	TGTGCCAGCAGCTTAGTTCAAGGGTCGGGGCCGAGAGGCGATGAGCAGTTCTTC